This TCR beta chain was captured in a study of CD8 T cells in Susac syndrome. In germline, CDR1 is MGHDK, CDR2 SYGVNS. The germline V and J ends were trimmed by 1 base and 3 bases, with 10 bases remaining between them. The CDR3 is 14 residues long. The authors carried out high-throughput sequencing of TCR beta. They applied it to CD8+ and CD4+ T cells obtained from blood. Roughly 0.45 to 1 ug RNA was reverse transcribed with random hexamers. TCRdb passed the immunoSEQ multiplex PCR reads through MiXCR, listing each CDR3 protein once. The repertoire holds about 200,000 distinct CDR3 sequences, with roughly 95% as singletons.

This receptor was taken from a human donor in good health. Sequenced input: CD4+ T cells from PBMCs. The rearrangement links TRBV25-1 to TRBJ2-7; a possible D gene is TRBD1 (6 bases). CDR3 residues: CASSELGAGYEQYF. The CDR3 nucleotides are TGTGCCAGCAGTGAATTGGGGGCCGGCTACGAGCAGTACTTC.